Sequencing of this T cell receptor beta chain was carried out in a study of vaccination effects on CD4 cells after COVID-19. About this clone itself: What it binds is unknown.

Antigen-specific CD4+ T cells were expanded with viral peptide pools in the ViraFEST assay before sequencing. CD4+ T cells were isolated after about nine days of culture. Each participant was given two doses of one vaccine (BNT162b2 or mRNA-1273). PBMC cultures contained about 2 million cells per well, about 10 IU/ml IL-2 and roughly 9.4 ug/ml peptides. The authors exchanged half the medium for IL-2 medium on days 3 and 7. Clones were sequenced by immunoSEQ multiplex PCR, and TCRdb holds only the in-frame ones, with some missing. This repertoire shows some 30,000 clones, 83% found once; its top ten account for 1.4%. CDR1 and CDR2 from the germline V gene are MNHEY and SVGAGI. This CDR3 spans 15 amino acids. Trimming took 7 bases from V and 0 from J; bases not matched to a gene: 6.

The sample here was CD4+ T cells from PBMCs cultured with HCoV-NL63 spike peptides, taken after COVID-19 vaccination. The source is a human donor who received a COVID-19 vaccine. Some clones in this sample may be carry-over from other donors' samples. The chain combines TRBV6-5 with TRBJ2-4; the match to TRBD1 covers 7 bases. CDR3 bases: TGTGCCAGCAAAGACAGGGTATTAGCCAAAAACATTCAGTACTTC. It encodes CASKDRVLAKNIQYF.